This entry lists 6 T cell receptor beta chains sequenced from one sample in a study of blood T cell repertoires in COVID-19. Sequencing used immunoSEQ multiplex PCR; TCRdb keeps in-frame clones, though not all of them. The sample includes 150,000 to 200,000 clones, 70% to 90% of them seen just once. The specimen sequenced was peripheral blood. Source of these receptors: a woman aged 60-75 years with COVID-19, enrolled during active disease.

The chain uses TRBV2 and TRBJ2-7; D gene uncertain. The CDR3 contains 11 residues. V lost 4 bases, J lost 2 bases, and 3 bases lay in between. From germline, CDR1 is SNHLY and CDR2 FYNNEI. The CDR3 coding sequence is TGTGCCAGCAGTGTAACCTACGAGCAGTACTTC. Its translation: CASSVTYEQYF.

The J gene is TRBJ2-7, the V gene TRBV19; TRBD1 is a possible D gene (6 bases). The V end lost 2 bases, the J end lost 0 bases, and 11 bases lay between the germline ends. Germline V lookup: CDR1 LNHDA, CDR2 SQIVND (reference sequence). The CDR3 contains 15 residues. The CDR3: CASSIRQDPSYEQYF. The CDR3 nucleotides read TGTGCCAGTAGTATACGACAGGACCCCTCCTACGAGCAGTACTTC.

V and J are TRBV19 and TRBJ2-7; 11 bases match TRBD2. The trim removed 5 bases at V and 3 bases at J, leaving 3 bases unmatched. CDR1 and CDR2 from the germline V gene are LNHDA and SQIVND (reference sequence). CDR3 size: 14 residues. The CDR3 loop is CASSQTSGSYEQYF. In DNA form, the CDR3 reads TGTGCCAGTAGTCAAACTAGCGGGAGCTACGAGCAGTACTTC. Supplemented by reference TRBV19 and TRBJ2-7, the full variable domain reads DGGITQSPKYLFRKEGQNVTLSCEQNLNHDAMYWYRQDPGQGLRLIYYSQIVNDFQKGDIAEGYSVSREKKESFPLTVTSAQKNPTAFYLCASSQTSGSYEQYFGPGTRLTVT.

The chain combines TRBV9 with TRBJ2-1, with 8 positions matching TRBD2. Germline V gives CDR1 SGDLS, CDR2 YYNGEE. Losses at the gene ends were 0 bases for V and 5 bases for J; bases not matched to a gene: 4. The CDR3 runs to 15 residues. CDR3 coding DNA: TGTGCCAGCAGCGTAGACGGGAGGGGCAACAATGAGCAGTTCTTC. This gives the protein CASSVDGRGNNEQFF. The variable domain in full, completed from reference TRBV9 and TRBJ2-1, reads DSGVTQTPKHLITATGQRVTLRCSPRSGDLSVYWYQQSLDQGLQFLIQYYNGEERAKGNILERFSAQQFPDLHSELNLSSLELGDSALYFCASSVDGRGNNEQFFGPGTRLTVL.

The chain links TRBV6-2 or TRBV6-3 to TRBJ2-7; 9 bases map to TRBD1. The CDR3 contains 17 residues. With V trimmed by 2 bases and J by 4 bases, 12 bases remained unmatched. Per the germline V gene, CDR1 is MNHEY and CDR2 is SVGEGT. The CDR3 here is CASSYEGTGTVGYEQYF. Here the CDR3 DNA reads TGTGCCAGCAGTTACGAAGGGACAGGGACGGTCGGATACGAGCAGTACTTC.

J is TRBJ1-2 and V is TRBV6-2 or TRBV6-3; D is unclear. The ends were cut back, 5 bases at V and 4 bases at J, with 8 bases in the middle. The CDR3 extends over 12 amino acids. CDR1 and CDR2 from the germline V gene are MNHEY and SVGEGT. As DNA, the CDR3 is TGTGCCAGCAGTCGTCAGGCCTATGGCTACACCTTC. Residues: CASSRQAYGYTF.